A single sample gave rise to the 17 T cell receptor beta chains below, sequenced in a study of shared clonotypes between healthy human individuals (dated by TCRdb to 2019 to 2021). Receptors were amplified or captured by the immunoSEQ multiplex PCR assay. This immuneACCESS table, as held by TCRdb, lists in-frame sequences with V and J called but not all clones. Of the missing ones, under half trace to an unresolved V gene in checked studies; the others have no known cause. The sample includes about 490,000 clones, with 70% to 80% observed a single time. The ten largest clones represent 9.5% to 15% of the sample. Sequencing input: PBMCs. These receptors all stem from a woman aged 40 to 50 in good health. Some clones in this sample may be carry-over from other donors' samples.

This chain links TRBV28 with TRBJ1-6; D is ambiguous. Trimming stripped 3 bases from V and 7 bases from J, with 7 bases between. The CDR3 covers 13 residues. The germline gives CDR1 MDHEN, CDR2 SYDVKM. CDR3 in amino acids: CASSFDQNSPLHF. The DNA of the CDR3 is TGTGCCAGCAGTTTCGACCAGAATTCACCCCTCCACTTT.

The CDR3, as DNA: TGTGCCAGCAGTTTAAATCGCGGGAACCCGGGCTACACCTTC. This gives the protein CASSLNRGNPGYTF. V is TRBV27 and J is TRBJ1-2; D is unclear. The CDR3 has 14 amino acids. Trimming pared 2 bases from V and 8 bases from J, leaving 15 bases between. The germline gives CDR1 MNHEY, CDR2 SMNVEV (reference sequence).

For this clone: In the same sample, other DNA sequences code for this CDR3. CDR3 residues: CAISEFGGRNTEAFF. DNA of the CDR3: TGTGCCATCAGTGAGTTCGGGGGACGGAACACTGAAGCTTTCTTT. The V gene is TRBV10-3, the J gene TRBJ1-1; TRBD1 is a possible D gene (5 bases). Germline assignment: CDR1 ENHRY and CDR2 SYGVKD. With 1 base removed from V and 1 base from J, the gap between germline ends came to 10 bases. The CDR3 is made up of 15 amino acids.

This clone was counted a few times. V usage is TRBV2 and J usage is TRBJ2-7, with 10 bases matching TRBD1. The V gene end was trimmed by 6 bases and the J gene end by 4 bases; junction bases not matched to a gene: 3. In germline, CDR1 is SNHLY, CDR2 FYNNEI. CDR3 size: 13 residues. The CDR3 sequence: CASRDRGWYEQYF. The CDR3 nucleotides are TGTGCCAGCAGGGACAGGGGGTGGTACGAGCAGTACTTC.

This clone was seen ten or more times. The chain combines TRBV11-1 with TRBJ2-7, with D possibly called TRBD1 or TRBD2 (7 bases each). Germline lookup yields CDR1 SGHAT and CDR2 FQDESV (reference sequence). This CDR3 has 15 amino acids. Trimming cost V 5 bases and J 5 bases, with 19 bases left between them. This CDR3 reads CASSRQGGTQHEQYF. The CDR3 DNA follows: TGTGCCAGCAGCCGACAGGGAGGGACTCAACACGAGCAGTACTTC.

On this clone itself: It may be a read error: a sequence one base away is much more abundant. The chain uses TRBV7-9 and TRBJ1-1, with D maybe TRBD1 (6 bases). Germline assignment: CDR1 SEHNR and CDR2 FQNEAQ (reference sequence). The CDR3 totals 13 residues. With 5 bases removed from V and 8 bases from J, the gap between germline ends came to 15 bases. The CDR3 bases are TGTGCCAGCAGCCCTGGGGGGGGGCGGGAAGCTTTCTTT. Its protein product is CASSPGGGREAFF. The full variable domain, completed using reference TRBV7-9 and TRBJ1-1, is DTGVSQNPRHKITKRGQNVTFRCDPISEHNRLYWYRQTLGQGPEFLTYFQNEAQLEKSRLLSDRFSAERPKGSFSTLEIQRTEQGDSAMYLCASSPGGGREAFFGQGTRLTVV.

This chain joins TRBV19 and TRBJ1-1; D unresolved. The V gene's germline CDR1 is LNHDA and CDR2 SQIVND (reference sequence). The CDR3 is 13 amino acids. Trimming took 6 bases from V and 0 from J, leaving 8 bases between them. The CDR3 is CASSQVLNTEAFF. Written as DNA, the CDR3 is TGTGCCAGTAGCCAAGTGTTGAACACTGAAGCTTTCTTT.

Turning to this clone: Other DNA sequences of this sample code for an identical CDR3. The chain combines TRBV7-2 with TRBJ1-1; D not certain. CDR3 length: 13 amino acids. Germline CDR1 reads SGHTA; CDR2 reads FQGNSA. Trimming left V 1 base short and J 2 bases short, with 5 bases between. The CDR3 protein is CASSLDRNTEAFF. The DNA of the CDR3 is TGTGCCAGCAGCTTAGACCGTAACACTGAAGCTTTCTTT.

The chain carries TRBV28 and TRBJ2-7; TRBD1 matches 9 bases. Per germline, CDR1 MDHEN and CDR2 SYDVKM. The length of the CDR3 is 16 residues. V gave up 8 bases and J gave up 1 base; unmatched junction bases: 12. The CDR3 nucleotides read TGTGCCAGCCCACCAAGAATGGGACAGGGATCCTACGAGCAGTACTTC. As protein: CASPPRMGQGSYEQYF.

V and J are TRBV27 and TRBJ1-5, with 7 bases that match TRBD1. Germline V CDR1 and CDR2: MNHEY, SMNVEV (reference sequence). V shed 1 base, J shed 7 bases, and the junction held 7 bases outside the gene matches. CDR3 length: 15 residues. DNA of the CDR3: TGTGCCAGCAGTTTATGGGCAGGGGGATCACAGCCCCAGCATTTT. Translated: CASSLWAGGSQPQHF.

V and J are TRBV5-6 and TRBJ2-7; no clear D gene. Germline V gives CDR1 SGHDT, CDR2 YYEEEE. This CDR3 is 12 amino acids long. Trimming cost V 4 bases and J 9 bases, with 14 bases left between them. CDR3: CASSGYGPGQYF. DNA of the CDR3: TGTGCCAGCAGCGGCTATGGGCCGGGGCAGTACTTC.

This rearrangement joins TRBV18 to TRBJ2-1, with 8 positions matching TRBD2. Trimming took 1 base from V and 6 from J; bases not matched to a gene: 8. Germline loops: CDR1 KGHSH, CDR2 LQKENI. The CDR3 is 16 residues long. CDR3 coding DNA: TGTGCCAGCTCACCACTTACTAGCGGAGGCCGCAATGAGCAGTTCTTC. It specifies CASSPLTSGGRNEQFF.

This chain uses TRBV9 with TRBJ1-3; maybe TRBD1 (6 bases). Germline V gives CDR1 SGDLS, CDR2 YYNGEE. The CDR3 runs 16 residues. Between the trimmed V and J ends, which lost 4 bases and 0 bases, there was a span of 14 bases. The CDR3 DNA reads TGTGCCAGCAGCCCACGGGGGGCTTCCTCTGGAAACACCATATATTTT. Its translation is CASSPRGASSGNTIYF.

The CDR3 reads CATMRQNTEAFF. The CDR3 nucleotides read TGTGCCACCATGAGGCAGAACACTGAAGCTTTCTTT. The gene calls are TRBV6-1 and TRBJ1-1; no clear D. The germline V gene has CDR1 MNHNS and CDR2 SASEGT. Trimming stripped 10 bases from V and 1 base from J, with 10 bases between. CDR3 size: 12 residues.

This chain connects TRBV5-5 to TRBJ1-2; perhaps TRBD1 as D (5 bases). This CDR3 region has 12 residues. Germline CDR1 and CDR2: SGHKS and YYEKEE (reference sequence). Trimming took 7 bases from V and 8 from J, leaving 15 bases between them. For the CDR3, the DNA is TGTGCCAGCGAGGCAGGGATAGGCGGCTACACCTTC. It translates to CASEAGIGGYTF.

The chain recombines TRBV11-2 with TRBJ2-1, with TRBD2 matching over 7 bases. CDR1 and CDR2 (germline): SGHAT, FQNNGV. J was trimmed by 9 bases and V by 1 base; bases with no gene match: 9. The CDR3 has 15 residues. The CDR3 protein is CASSLAWGRAIEQFF. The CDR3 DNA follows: TGTGCCAGCAGCTTAGCATGGGGGAGGGCCATTGAGCAGTTCTTC.

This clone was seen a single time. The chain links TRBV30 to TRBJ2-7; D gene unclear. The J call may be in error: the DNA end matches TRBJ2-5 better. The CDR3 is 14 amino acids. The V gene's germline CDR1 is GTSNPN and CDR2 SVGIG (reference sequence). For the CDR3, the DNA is TGTGCCTGGAGGAGGCTCCTGTACCAAGAGACCCAGTACTTC. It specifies CAWRRLLYQETQYF.